This T cell receptor beta chain was sequenced in a study of shared clonotypes between healthy human individuals. Germline CDR1 is SNHLY and CDR2 is FYNNEI. With V trimmed by 4 bases and J by 7 bases, 5 bases remained unmatched. This CDR3 contains 15 residues. Sequencing was performed with immunoSEQ multiplex PCR; in TCRdb, only in-frame clones are kept and a portion is missing. The table has roughly 520,000 clones, about 96% seen once. The sequenced sample was naive CD4+ T cells sorted from blood. Subset defined: CD45RA+ positively selected. This chain links TRBV2 with TRBJ2-4, with TRBD2 matching over 12 bases. The sequence was obtained from a woman aged 25 to 39 in good health. The CDR3 nucleotides are TGTGCCAGCAGTGTTACCCTAGCGGGAGGGAACATTCAGTACTTC. As protein: CASSVTLAGGNIQYF.